This paragraph reports one T cell receptor (beta chain). CDR3 size: 15 residues. This specimen belongs to a study of blood T cell repertoires in COVID-19. Profiled with immunoSEQ multiplex PCR; TCRdb holds only in-frame clones, not every one. The sample contains 150,000 to 200,000 clones, around 86% of which appear only once. Material: peripheral blood. This clonotype was obtained from a man between 40 and 49 years old with active or convalescent COVID-19. V is TRBV21-1 and J is TRBJ1-2. TRBV21-1 has pseudogene status. The CDR3 protein is CASSSGDGDYYGYTF. CDR3 nucleotides: TGTGCCAGCAGCAGTGGAGATGGCGACTACTATGGCTACACCTTC.